The source of this T cell receptor (beta chain) is a study of OX40 agonist ivuxolimab in advanced cancers. Study context: Patients received ivuxolimab, an intravenous treatment, every 2 weeks at 0.01 to 10 mg/kg. Aged about 23 to 80 with a mean of about 63 years, they were almost 85% male. Therapy given before enrollment (anti-PD-1, anti-PD-L1 or anti-CTLA-4) was allowed, and over 35% had some. Study-wide results and limits: Circulating CD4+ and CD8+ T cells showed clonal expansion by week 6 at 0.1 to 3.0 mg/kg.

Comment on this clone: Its matching antigen is unknown. At one boundary the junction diverges from the germline segment, which might be a read error.

Libraries were prepared by immunoSEQ multiplex PCR; TCRdb keeps only in-frame clonotypes and omits some of them. The repertoire holds under 100,000 clones, with roughly 80% as singletons. The germline V gene encodes CDR1 MGHRA and CDR2 YSYEKL. CDR3 length: 14 amino acids. This clonotype was obtained from an adult with an advanced solid tumor such as melanoma, head and neck, liver or kidney cancer. The chain joins TRBV4-1 to TRBJ1-1; the D is unclear. Sequencing used CD4+ or CD8+ T cells sorted from blood, obtained in a trial of the OX40 agonist ivuxolimab. CDR3 in amino acids: CAGSQDFVDTEAFF. The DNA for the CDR3 is TGCGCCGGCAGCCAAGACTTCGTTGACACTGAAGCTTTCTTT.